A single sample gave rise to the 4 T cell receptor beta chains below, sequenced in a study of T and B cells in COVID-19 patients. From blood, about 230-500 ng of genomic DNA served as TRB template. Multiplex PCR with BIOMED2 TRB-A/B primer pools amplified TRB rearrangements. Each CDR3 protein is one row after TCRdb ran MiXCR on the multiplex PCR reads. The profile shows some 5,000 distinct CDR3 sequences, roughly 33% of them singletons. Sequencing was done on a sample of blood. These receptor sequences come from a human donor who had recovered from COVID-19.

The chain joins TRBV5-6 to TRBJ1-6, with D maybe TRBD1 (5 bases). The CDR3 has 12 amino acids. V gave up 4 bases and J gave up 11 bases, with 10 bases separating them. Germline V gene data show CDR1 as SGHDT and CDR2 as YYEEEE. This chain's CDR3 is CASSGRGAPLHF. The CDR3 region has the DNA TGTGCCAGCAGCGGACGGGGGGCACCCCTCCACTTT.

The chain carries TRBV6-1 and TRBJ1-4; the D gene is possibly TRBD1 (6 bases). The V gene lost 6 bases and the J gene lost 8 bases, with 19 bases spanning the gap. Germline CDR1 MNHNS, CDR2 SASEGT. CDR3 length: 15 residues. The DNA for the CDR3 is TGTGCCAGCAGCGGGGGGGGGGCGGGCCGCGAAAAACTGTTTTTT. Translated: CASSGGGAGREKLFF.

In its sample, this clonotype ranks as medium-sized (0.01 to 0.1%). The V gene is TRBV29-1, the J gene TRBJ2-6; D is uncertain. The germline gives CDR1 SQVTM, CDR2 ANQGSEA. The CDR3 covers 13 residues. The ends were cut back, 4 bases at V and 4 bases at J, with 8 bases in the middle. This CDR3 is CSVATLGANVLTF. Written as DNA, the CDR3 is TGCAGCGTTGCGACTCTGGGGGCCAACGTCCTGACTTTC.

This clonotype was observed a handful of times. CDR3 protein: CASSIVRGQGSGEAFF. The DNA for the CDR3 is TGTGCCAGTAGTATCGTCCGGGGACAGGGATCTGGTGAAGCTTTCTTT. The chain recombines TRBV19 with TRBJ1-1, with 9 bases identical to TRBD1. Germline CDR1 LNHDA, CDR2 SQIVND (reference sequence). Trimming removed 3 bases from V and 7 bases from J; junction bases left unmatched: 12. This CDR3 comprises 16 residues.